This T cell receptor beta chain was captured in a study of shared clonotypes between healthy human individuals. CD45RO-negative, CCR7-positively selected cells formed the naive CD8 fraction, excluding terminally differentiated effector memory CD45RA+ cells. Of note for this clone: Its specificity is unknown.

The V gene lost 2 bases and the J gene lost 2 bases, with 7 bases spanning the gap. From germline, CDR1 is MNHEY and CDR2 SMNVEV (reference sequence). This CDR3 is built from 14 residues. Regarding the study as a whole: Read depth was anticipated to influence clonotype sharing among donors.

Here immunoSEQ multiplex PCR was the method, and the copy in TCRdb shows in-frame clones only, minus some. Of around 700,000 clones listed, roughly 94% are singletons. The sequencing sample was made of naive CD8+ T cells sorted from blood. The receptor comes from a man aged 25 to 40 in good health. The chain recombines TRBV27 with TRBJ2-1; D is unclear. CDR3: CASSLNGPYNEQFF. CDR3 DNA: TGTGCCAGCAGTTTAAACGGACCCTACAATGAGCAGTTCTTC.